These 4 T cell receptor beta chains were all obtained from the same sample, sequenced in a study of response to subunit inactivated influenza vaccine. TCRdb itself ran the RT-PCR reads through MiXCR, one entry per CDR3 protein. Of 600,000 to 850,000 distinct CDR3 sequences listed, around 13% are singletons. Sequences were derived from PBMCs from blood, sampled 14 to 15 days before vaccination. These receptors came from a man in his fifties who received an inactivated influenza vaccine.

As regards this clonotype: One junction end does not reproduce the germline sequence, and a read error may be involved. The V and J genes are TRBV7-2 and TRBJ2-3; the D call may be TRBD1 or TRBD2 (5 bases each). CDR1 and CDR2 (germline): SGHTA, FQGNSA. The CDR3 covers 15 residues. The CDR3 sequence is CASSLYPGRTDTQYF. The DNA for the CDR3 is TGTGCCAGCAGCTTATATCCGGGACGCACAGACACGCAGTATTTT.

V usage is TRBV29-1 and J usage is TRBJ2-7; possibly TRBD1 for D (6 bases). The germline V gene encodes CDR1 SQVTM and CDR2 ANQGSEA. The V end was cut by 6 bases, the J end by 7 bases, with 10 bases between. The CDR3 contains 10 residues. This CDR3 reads CSVGAQEQYF. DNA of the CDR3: TGCAGCGTGGGGGCCCAAGAGCAGTACTTC.

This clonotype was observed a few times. The CDR3 region is CASKNGGGETQYF. The CDR3 coding sequence is TGTGCCAGCAAGAATGGGGGTGGGGAGACCCAGTACTTC. This sequence joins TRBV28 and TRBJ2-5; D is possibly TRBD1 or TRBD2 (5 bases each). CDR3 length: 13 amino acids. Germline V CDR1 and CDR2: MDHEN, SYDVKM. V gave up 7 bases and J gave up 5 bases, with 14 bases separating them.

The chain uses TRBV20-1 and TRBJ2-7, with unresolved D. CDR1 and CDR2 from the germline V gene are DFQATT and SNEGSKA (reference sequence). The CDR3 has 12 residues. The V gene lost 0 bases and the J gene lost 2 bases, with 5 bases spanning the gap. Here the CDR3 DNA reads TGCAGTGCTAGAGATCTAGCCTACGAGCAGTACTTC. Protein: CSARDLAYEQYF.